This T cell receptor (beta chain) emerged from a study of vaccination effects on CD4 cells after COVID-19. This clone was picked up a small number of times. Its antigen is as yet unknown. Whole-study findings and limits: Small numbers of convalescent patients limited the study. It also lacked early post-infection timepoints.

Data came from immunoSEQ multiplex PCR; TCRdb stores just in-frame clones and leaves some out. The sample has under 40,000 clones, 55% to 85% seen once. The V and J ends lost 5 bases and 7 bases, in that order; junction bases with no gene match: 13. From germline, CDR1 is SNHLY and CDR2 FYNNEI. There are 15 residues in the CDR3. Antigen-specific CD4+ T cell clonotypes were called by their expansion after viral peptide-pool culture in ViraFEST. When less than 12 days of culture had elapsed, CD4+ T cells were isolated. The healthy vaccine recipients, who had no prior SARS-CoV-2 infection, showed negative nucleocapsid antibodies. They grew over 1.5 million PBMC in each well, adding around 10 IU/ml IL-2 and 10 ug/ml peptides. Half of the medium was exchanged for IL-2 medium on both days 3 and 7.

The chain joins TRBV2 to TRBJ1-2, with 7 bases identical to TRBD1. Material: CD4+ T cells from PBMCs cultured with HCoV-OC43 spike peptides, obtained before COVID-19 vaccination. As to subset: HCoV-OC43 spike overlapping peptide pool stimulation. The source of this sequence is a human donor who received a COVID-19 vaccine. CDR3 loop: CASSQTDRRVGGYTF. CDR3 DNA sequence: TGTGCCAGCAGTCAAACGGACAGGAGGGTCGGTGGCTACACCTTC.